This TCR beta chain comes out of a study of early T cells in non-severe SARS-CoV-2 infection. Background on the study: Chains from this unsorted whole-blood bulk RNA could not be paired. General study results and limits: Matching results from VDJdb favored anti-spike CD8 responses, leaving private and CD4 specificities undetected.

The ends were cut back, 6 bases at V and 6 bases at J, with 17 bases in the middle. Germline CDR1 is LNHDA and CDR2 is SQIVND (reference sequence). This CDR3 has 15 amino acids. There are many counts of this clonotype. Antigen unknown. The TCR library protocol was used to attach unique molecular identifiers. These identifiers were attached to individual cDNA molecules. TCRdb reprocessed the 5' RACE reads via MiXCR and lists one record per CDR3 protein. The sample consists of some 39,000 distinct CDR3 sequences, 3% to 4% of them appearing once. The chain couples TRBV19 to TRBJ2-2; weak D call: TRBD2 (6 bases). The TCR sequence derives from an adult who was a healthcare worker with PCR-confirmed SARS-CoV-2 infection or an uninfected control (not recorded which). The sequencing input was whole blood. CDR3 coding DNA: TGTGCCAGTAGCAAACAAAGGAGGGAGTCCGGGGAGCTGTTTTTT. Its translation: CASSKQRRESGELFF.